A selection of T cell receptor beta chains follows, all from one sample in a study of Ad26.COV2.S vaccination and SARS-CoV-2 variants. Sequencing used immunoSEQ multiplex PCR; TCRdb keeps in-frame clones, though not all of them. The sample includes approximately 420,000 clones, about 85% of them seen just once. The sample was peripheral blood, taken in a trial of Ad26.COV2.S vaccine versus placebo. These receptors all come from a person aged 18-65 years who received the Ad26.COV2.S COVID-19 vaccine or a placebo. CDR3s include the opening cysteine and the closing phenylalanine or tryptophan. The order of the fields is D gene, clone size, J gene, V gene, CDR3 DNA, CDR3 protein. A D gene is named only where the DNA matches it firmly. Where a row states a size, it is once, few, many or the class of an expanded clone; other rows omit it.

d_gene: -; abundance: once; j_gene: TRBJ2-3; v_gene: TRBV19; CDR3nt: TGTGCCAGTAGTGACCAGAACACAGATACGCAGTATTTT; CDR3aa: CASSDQNTDTQYF
d_gene: -; abundance: -; j_gene: TRBJ1-6; v_gene: TRBV4-1; CDR3nt: TGCGCCAGCAGCCGCCTGAAATACAAGGGGGAAGAGTATAATTCACCCCTCCACTTT; CDR3aa: CASSRLKYKGEEYNSPLHF
d_gene: -; abundance: -; j_gene: TRBJ1-3; v_gene: TRBV5-4; CDR3nt: TGTGCCAGCACTACGGACCCCGACTCTGGAAACACCATATATTTT; CDR3aa: CASTTDPDSGNTIYF
d_gene: -; abundance: -; j_gene: TRBJ2-2; v_gene: TRBV6-5; CDR3nt: TGTGCCAGCAGTTACAGCAGGGGCACCGGGGAGCTGTTTTTT; CDR3aa: CASSYSRGTGELFF
d_gene: TRBD1; abundance: -; j_gene: TRBJ1-2; v_gene: TRBV7-9; CDR3nt: TGTGCCAGCAGCTTAAACCCATGGACAGGGGACTATGGCTACACCTTC; CDR3aa: CASSLNPWTGDYGYTF
d_gene: -; abundance: -; j_gene: TRBJ2-7; v_gene: TRBV12-5; CDR3nt: TGTGCTAGTGGTTTGTTAACCCCCGGGACACCCTCCTACGAGCAGTACTTC; CDR3aa: CASGLLTPGTPSYEQYF
d_gene: -; abundance: -; j_gene: TRBJ2-6; v_gene: TRBV6-5; CDR3nt: TGTGCCAGCACCCCGGGCCCTGGGGCCAACGTCCTGACTTTC; CDR3aa: CASTPGPGANVLTF
d_gene: TRBD1; abundance: few; j_gene: TRBJ1-2; v_gene: TRBV7-9; CDR3nt: TGTGCCAGCAGCTCGGGACAGAACTATGGCTACACCTTC; CDR3aa: CASSSGQNYGYTF
d_gene: -; abundance: -; j_gene: TRBJ2-3; v_gene: TRBV30; CDR3nt: TGTGCCTGGAGTGTTGATTTCAACACAGATACGCAGTATTTT; CDR3aa: CAWSVDFNTDTQYF
d_gene: -; abundance: -; j_gene: TRBJ1-3; v_gene: TRBV2; CDR3nt: TGTGCCAGCAGTGAAGCAGTGGCTTTCTCTGGAAACACCATATATTTT; CDR3aa: CASSEAVAFSGNTIYF
d_gene: -; abundance: -; j_gene: TRBJ2-2; v_gene: TRBV14; CDR3nt: TGTGCCAGCAGCCAAGTCTGGAGCACCGGGGAGCTGTTTTTT; CDR3aa: CASSQVWSTGELFF
d_gene: -; abundance: few; j_gene: TRBJ1-6; v_gene: TRBV5-8; CDR3nt: TGTGCCAGCAGCTTGGCCGGGACCGGGCCACCCCTCCACTTT; CDR3aa: CASSLAGTGPPLHF
d_gene: TRBD1; abundance: -; j_gene: TRBJ1-1; v_gene: TRBV7-8; CDR3nt: TGTGCCAGCAGCGGACCCGGGACAGGGGGCGAGCTAAACACTGAAGCTTTCTTT; CDR3aa: CASSGPGTGGELNTEAFF
d_gene: TRBD1; abundance: -; j_gene: TRBJ2-2; v_gene: TRBV18; CDR3nt: TGTGCCAGCTCATTTCCCGGGACAGCGAACACCGGGGAGCTGTTTTTT; CDR3aa: CASSFPGTANTGELFF
d_gene: -; abundance: once; j_gene: TRBJ2-1; v_gene: TRBV9; CDR3nt: TGTGCCAGCAGCGTAGGGGACCGCGAGCAGTTCTTC; CDR3aa: CASSVGDREQFF
d_gene: -; abundance: once; j_gene: TRBJ1-5; v_gene: TRBV7-9; CDR3nt: TGTGCCAGCAGCTTAACCAGGGATCAGCCCCAGCATTTT; CDR3aa: CASSLTRDQPQHF
d_gene: TRBD1; abundance: -; j_gene: TRBJ1-4; v_gene: TRBV7-2; CDR3nt: TGTGCCAGCAGCCTACAGGGGGCTGAACTGTTTTTT; CDR3aa: CASSLQGAELFF
d_gene: -; abundance: -; j_gene: TRBJ2-7; v_gene: TRBV12-3/TRBV12-4; CDR3nt: TGTGCCAGCAGTTTTACGAGGTACGAGCAGTACTTC; CDR3aa: CASSFTRYEQYF
d_gene: TRBD1; abundance: -; j_gene: TRBJ2-1; v_gene: TRBV10-3; CDR3nt: TGTGCCATCAGTTTAGGGACAGGTAGATCCTACAATGAGCAGTTCTTC; CDR3aa: CAISLGTGRSYNEQFF
d_gene: TRBD2; abundance: -; j_gene: TRBJ2-5; v_gene: TRBV3-1/TRBV3-2; CDR3nt: TGTGCCAGCAGCCGCCTAGGGACTAGCGGGGGTGAGACCCAGTACTTC; CDR3aa: CASSRLGTSGGETQYF
d_gene: TRBD1; abundance: -; j_gene: TRBJ2-6; v_gene: TRBV27; CDR3nt: TGTGCCAGCAGTTTAGAGGGGGCGCTAGCTGGGGCCAACGTCCTGACTTTC; CDR3aa: CASSLEGALAGANVLTF
d_gene: -; abundance: -; j_gene: TRBJ2-7; v_gene: TRBV6-6; CDR3nt: TGTGCCAGCAGGGACACTGGGCCCGAGCAGTACTTC; CDR3aa: CASRDTGPEQYF
d_gene: TRBD1; abundance: -; j_gene: TRBJ1-4; v_gene: TRBV7-6; CDR3nt: TGTGCCAGCAGCTCGCTCCGAGGGACAGGGCGTAGAATGACTAATGAAAAACTGTTTTTT; CDR3aa: CASSSLRGTGRRMTNEKLFF
d_gene: TRBD1; abundance: few; j_gene: TRBJ1-5; v_gene: TRBV19; CDR3nt: TGTGCCAGTATCCCCCGGGACAGGGGGCTTGGGCAGCCCCAGCATTTT; CDR3aa: CASIPRDRGLGQPQHF
d_gene: TRBD1; abundance: -; j_gene: TRBJ1-3; v_gene: TRBV5-1; CDR3nt: TGCGCCAGCAGCTCCAATCCCGGGACAGGGGGAAACACCATATATTTT; CDR3aa: CASSSNPGTGGNTIYF
d_gene: -; abundance: -; j_gene: TRBJ1-5; v_gene: TRBV29-1; CDR3nt: TGCAGCGTTGAAGTGTTCCAGATCCGCAATCAGCCCCAGCATTTT; CDR3aa: CSVEVFQIRNQPQHF